Following are 7 T cell receptor beta chains from one sample sequenced in a study of blood T cell repertoires in COVID-19. Repertoires were generated with immunoSEQ multiplex PCR, while TCRdb's copy carries only in-frame clones and drops some. The data show 270,000 or so clones, with about 90% seen just once and around 2.3% held by the top ten. Sequenced: peripheral blood. These receptors originate from a woman in her sixties with COVID-19, enrolled during active disease.

The V call is TRBV30, the J call TRBJ1-4, with D perhaps TRBD1 (6 bases). Trimming left V 2 bases short and J 7 bases short, with 14 bases between. The V gene's germline CDR1 is GTSNPN and CDR2 SVGIG (reference sequence). The CDR3 consists of 14 residues. Here the CDR3 reads CAWSRRWGLEKLFF. The CDR3 nucleotides are TGTGCCTGGAGTCGCCGCTGGGGGCTTGAAAAACTGTTTTTT.

The chain links TRBV5-6 to TRBJ1-5; D ambiguous. The germline V gene has CDR1 SGHDT and CDR2 YYEEEE. The CDR3 is made up of 14 amino acids. The germline V and J ends were trimmed by 0 bases and 7 bases, with 11 bases remaining between them. CDR3 protein: CASSLAGGRQPQHF. The CDR3 DNA follows: TGTGCCAGCAGCTTGGCTGGAGGGAGGCAGCCCCAGCATTTT.

This clone occurred once. This chain joins TRBV29-1 and TRBJ2-1; D might be TRBD2 (5 bases). Germline CDR1 reads SQVTM; CDR2 reads ANQGSEA. The CDR3 sequence is 13 residues long. V was cut by 8 bases and J by 5 bases, with 16 bases left in between. CDR3 in DNA: TGCAGCTCCGATCGGGGTCCGCACAATGAGCAGTTCTTC. Protein sequence: CSSDRGPHNEQFF.

The rearrangement links TRBV9 to TRBJ1-1; D possibly corresponds to TRBD1 (6 bases). Trimming took off 4 bases at V and 1 base at J, with 14 bases between the two ends. This CDR3 is 15 amino acids long. Looked up from germline, CDR1 is SGDLS and CDR2 is YYNGEE. CDR3 DNA sequence: TGTGCCAGCAGCTTAACAGGGAAGGCGAACACTGAAGCTTTCTTT. It codes for CASSLTGKANTEAFF. Full variable domain (outside the CDR3, taken from reference TRBV9 and TRBJ1-1): DSGVTQTPKHLITATGQRVTLRCSPRSGDLSVYWYQQSLDQGLQFLIQYYNGEERAKGNILERFSAQQFPDLHSELNLSSLELGDSALYFCASSLTGKANTEAFFGQGTRLTVV.

V gene TRBV3-1 (or the pseudogene TRBV3-2) combines with J gene TRBJ1-2; 8 bases map to TRBD1. J was trimmed by 2 bases and V by 2 bases; bases with no gene match: 4. The CDR3 extends over 15 amino acids. Per the germline V gene, CDR1 is LGHDT and CDR2 is YNNKEL (reference sequence). The CDR3 bases are TGTGCCAGCAGCCAAAACAGGGGGGGAAACTATGGCTACACCTTC. Encoded protein: CASSQNRGGNYGYTF.

The chain uses TRBV19 and TRBJ2-1; 7 bases line up with TRBD1. Trimming cost V 4 bases and J 16 bases; bases outside gene matches: 7. CDR3 size: 11 residues. The germline V gene encodes CDR1 LNHDA and CDR2 SQIVND (reference sequence). The CDR3: CASSNPGQSFF. CDR3 nucleotide sequence: TGTGCCAGTAGTAACCCGGGACAGTCCTTCTTC.

The chain uses TRBV7-2 and TRBJ1-1; a weak D match, TRBD1 (5 bases). Per germline, CDR1 SGHTA and CDR2 FQGNSA. V lost 2 bases and J 6 bases, leaving 10 bases between the germline ends. CDR3 length equals 13 residues. The CDR3 coding sequence is TGTGCCAGCAGCTTAAGGGGATTCCCTGAAGCTTTCTTT. Encoded protein: CASSLRGFPEAFF.